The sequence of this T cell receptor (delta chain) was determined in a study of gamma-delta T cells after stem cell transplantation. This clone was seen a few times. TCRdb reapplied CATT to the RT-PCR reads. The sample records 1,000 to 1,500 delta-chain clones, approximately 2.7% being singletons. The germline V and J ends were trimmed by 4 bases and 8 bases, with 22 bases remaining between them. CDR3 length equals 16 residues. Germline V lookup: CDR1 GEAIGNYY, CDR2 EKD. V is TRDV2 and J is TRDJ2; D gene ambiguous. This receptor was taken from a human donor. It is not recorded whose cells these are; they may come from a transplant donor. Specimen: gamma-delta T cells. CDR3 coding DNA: TGTGCCTGTGAGCAGGTGGGTACTGAAGATTGGGCACAACTCTTCTTT. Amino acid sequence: CACEQVGTEDWAQLFF.